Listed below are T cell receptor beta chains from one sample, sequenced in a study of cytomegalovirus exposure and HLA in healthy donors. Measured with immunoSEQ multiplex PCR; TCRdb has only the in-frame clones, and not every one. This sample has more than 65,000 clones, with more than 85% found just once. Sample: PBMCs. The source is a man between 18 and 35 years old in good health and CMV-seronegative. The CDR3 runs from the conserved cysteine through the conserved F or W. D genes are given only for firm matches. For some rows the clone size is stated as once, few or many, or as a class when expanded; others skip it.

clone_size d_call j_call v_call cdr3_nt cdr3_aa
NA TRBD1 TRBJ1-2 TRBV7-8 TGTGCCAGCAGCTTACAGGGGGCGCAGGACTATGGCTACACCTTC CASSLQGAQDYGYTF
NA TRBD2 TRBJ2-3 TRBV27 TGTGCCAGCAGTTTATCGGCGGGAGGGGAAGCAGATACGCAGTATTTT CASSLSAGGEADTQYF
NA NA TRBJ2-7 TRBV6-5 TGTGCCAGCAGTTACGGGGCGGGACAGCCCTACGAGCAGTACTTC CASSYGAGQPYEQYF
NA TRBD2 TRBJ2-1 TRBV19 TGTGCCAGTAGTGTCTTGACTAGCGGGAGGGCCGGTGTTGAGCAGTTCTTC CASSVLTSGRAGVEQFF
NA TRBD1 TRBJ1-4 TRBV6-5 TGTGCCAGCAGTCCCCGGGACAGGGCGGCTGAAAAACTGTTTTTT CASSPRDRAAEKLFF
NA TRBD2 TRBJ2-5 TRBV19 TGTGCCAGTAGTATAGGTCGAAGCGGGAGGGCCCGGGAGACCCAGTACTTC CASSIGRSGRARETQYF
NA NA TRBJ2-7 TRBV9 TGTGCCAGCAGCGTAGCTTTGTCGGGCGAGCAGTACTTC CASSVALSGEQYF
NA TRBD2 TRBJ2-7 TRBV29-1 TGCAGCGTTGAAAAATTGGTTAGCGGGGCCTCCTACGAGCAGTACTTC CSVEKLVSGASYEQYF
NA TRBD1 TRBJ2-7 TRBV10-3 TGTGCCATCAGCCCGGGACAGGTTTACGAGCAGTACTTC CAISPGQVYEQYF
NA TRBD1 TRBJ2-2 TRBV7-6 TGTGCCAGCAGCTCCACCGGGACAGCGAACACCGGGGAGCTGTTTTTT CASSSTGTANTGELFF
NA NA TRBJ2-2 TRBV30 TGTGCCTGGTCCGGGAGAGGGGAGCTGTTTTTT CAWSGRGELFF
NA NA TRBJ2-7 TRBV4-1 TGCGCCAGCAGCCAAGCCTTGGGGCAGCCGGACTTC CASSQALGQPDF
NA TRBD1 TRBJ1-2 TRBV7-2 TGTGCCAGCAGCCGCCCAGGGGGCCGAGTCTATGGCTACACCTTC CASSRPGGRVYGYTF
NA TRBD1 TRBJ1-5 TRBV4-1 TGCGCCAGCAGCCCCCGGGACAGACAAAATCAGCCCCAGCATTTT CASSPRDRQNQPQHF
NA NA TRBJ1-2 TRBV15 TGTGCCACCAGCACTCTACAGGGAGAAATAGATGGCTACACCTTC CATSTLQGEIDGYTF
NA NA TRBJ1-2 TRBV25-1 TGTGCCAGCAGTGAATTGAGGGCAGCGGACGGCTACACCTTC CASSELRAADGYTF
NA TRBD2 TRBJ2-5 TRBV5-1 TGCGCCAGCAGCTTCACCTTAGGGCGGGGGGACCAAGAGACCCAGTACTTC CASSFTLGRGDQETQYF
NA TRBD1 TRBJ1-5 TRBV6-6 TGTGCCAGCACACAGGGGCGGTATAGCAATCAGCCCCAGCATTTT CASTQGRYSNQPQHF
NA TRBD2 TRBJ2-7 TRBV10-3 TGTGCCATCAGTAGCCCTAGGACTAGCGGGAGAAACGAGCAGTACTTC CAISSPRTSGRNEQYF
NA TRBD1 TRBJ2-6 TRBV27 TGTGCCAGCAGTCCGGAGGGACAGGGGAAGTATGGGGCCAACGTCCTGACTTTC CASSPEGQGKYGANVLTF
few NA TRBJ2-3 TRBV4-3 TGCGCCAGCAGCCAAGGGGGAGAGGCAGATACGCAGTATTTT CASSQGGEADTQYF
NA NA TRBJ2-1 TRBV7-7 TGTGCTAGCAGCTTAGGAGGGGGCGGTGAGCAGTTCTTC CASSLGGGGEQFF
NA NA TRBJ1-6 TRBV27 TGTGCCAGCAGTCCCCGACAGGACTCCAATTCACCCCTCCACTTT CASSPRQDSNSPLHF
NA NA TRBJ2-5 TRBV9 TGTGCCAGCAGCGTAGCTAGTCGGATACAAGAGACCCAGTACTTC CASSVASRIQETQYF
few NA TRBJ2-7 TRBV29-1 TGCAGCGCGGAGACAGCGTCGAACACCTACGAGCAGTACTTC CSAETASNTYEQYF
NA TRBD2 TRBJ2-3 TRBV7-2 TGTGCCAGCAGCCTTAGCGGGAGGGTGGGGAGTAGCACAGATACGCAGTATTTT CASSLSGRVGSSTDTQYF
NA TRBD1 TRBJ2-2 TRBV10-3 TGTGCCACCCTAACAGGGGGTCCCACCGGGGAGCTGTTTTTT CATLTGGPTGELFF
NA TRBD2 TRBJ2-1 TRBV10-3 TGTGCCATCAGTGAGTCGAGAGTAGCGGGGGGCCTAAGCTCCTACAATGAGCAGTTCTTC CAISESRVAGGLSSYNEQFF
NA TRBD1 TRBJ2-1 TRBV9 TGTGCCAGCAGCGTAGCCCAGGGGGCGAATGAGCAGTTCTTC CASSVAQGANEQFF
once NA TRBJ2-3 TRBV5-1 TGCGCCAGCAGCTTCGGGGTGGGCACAGATACGCAGTATTTT CASSFGVGTDTQYF
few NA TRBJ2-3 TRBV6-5 TGTGCCAGTCAGGGGGGCGGGGCAACGGATACGCAGTATTTT CASQGGGATDTQYF
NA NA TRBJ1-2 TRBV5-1 TGCGCCAGCAGCTTGGTTGCGGGGAACTATGGCTACACCTTC CASSLVAGNYGYTF
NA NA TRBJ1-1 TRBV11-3 TGTGCCAGCAGCTTAGAAGGGGATAGGGACACTGAAGCTTTCTTT CASSLEGDRDTEAFF
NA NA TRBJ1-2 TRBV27 TGTGCCAGCAGCCCAGGGGTCACAGGAAACTATAACTATGGCTACACCTTC CASSPGVTGNYNYGYTF
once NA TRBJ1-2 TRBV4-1 TGCGCCAGCAGCCAACGGGGGAGGTATGGCTACACCTTC CASSQRGRYGYTF
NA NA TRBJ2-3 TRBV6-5 TGTGCCAGCAGTTACAAAGGAGCTAGCACAGATACGCAGTATTTT CASSYKGASTDTQYF
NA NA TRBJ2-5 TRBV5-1 TGCGCCAGCAGCTTAGGGGTGGGGGAGACCCAGTACTTC CASSLGVGETQYF
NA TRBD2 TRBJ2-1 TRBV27 TGTGCCAGCAGAACCTATAGCGGGGGCGCCTACAATGAGCAGTTCTTC CASRTYSGGAYNEQFF
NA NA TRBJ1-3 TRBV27 TGTGCCAGCAGTTTATTCGGGGGAAACACCATATATTTT CASSLFGGNTIYF
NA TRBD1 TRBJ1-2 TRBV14 TGTGCCAGCAGCCGAGTTCGGACAGGGAATGGCTACACCTTC CASSRVRTGNGYTF
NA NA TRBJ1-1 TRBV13 TGTGCCAGCAGCCTCACGGGACACCAGAACACTGAAGCTTTCTTT CASSLTGHQNTEAFF